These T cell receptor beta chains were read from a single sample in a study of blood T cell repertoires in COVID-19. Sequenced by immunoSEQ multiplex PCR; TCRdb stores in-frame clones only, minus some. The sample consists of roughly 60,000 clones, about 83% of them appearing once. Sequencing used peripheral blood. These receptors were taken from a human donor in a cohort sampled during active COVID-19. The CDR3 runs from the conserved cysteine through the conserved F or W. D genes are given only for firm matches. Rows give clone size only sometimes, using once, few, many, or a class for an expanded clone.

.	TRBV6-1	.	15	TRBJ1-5	CASSETPVRDQPQHF	TGTGCCAGCAGTGAAACCCCGGTGAGAGATCAGCCCCAGCATTTT
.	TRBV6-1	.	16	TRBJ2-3	CASSEGQRGHTDTQYF	TGTGCCAGCAGTGAAGGTCAGCGGGGACACACAGATACGCAGTATTTT
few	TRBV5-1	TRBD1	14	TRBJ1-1	CASSFGTVNTEAFF	TGCGCCAGCAGCTTCGGGACAGTGAACACTGAAGCTTTCTTT
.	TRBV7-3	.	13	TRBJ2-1	CASSLRGYNEQFF	TGTGCCAGCAGCTTACGAGGCTACAATGAGCAGTTCTTC
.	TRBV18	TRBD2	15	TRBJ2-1	CASSPGLAGYNEQFF	TGTGCCAGCTCACCCGGACTAGCAGGTTACAATGAGCAGTTCTTC
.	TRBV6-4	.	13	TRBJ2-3	CASSDRVTDTQYF	TGTGCCAGCAGTGACCGAGTTACAGATACGCAGTATTTT
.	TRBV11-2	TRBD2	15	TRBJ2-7	CASSSTGGTTYEQYF	TGTGCCAGCAGCTCGACGGGGGGGACGACCTACGAGCAGTACTTC
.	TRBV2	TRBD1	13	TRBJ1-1	CASSPQGGTEAFF	TGTGCCAGCAGTCCACAGGGGGGAACTGAAGCTTTCTTT
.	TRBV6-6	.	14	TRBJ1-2	CASSYSSGGDGYTF	TGTGCCAGCAGTTACTCGTCTGGGGGGGATGGCTACACCTTC
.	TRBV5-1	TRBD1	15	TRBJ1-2	CASSLGTGATSGYTF	TGCGCCAGCAGCTTAGGGACAGGGGCCACGTCGGGCTACACCTTC
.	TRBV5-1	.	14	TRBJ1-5	CASSLDSPNQPQHF	TGCGCCAGCAGCTTAGACAGTCCCAATCAGCCCCAGCATTTT
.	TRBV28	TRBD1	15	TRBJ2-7	CASSSPGTGGYEQYF	TGTGCCAGCAGTTCACCCGGGACAGGGGGGTACGAGCAGTACTTC
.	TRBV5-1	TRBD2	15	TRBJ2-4	CASTDGGETKNIQYF	TGCGCCAGTACCGACGGGGGGGAAACCAAAAACATTCAGTACTTC
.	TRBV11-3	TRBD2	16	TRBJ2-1	CASSLDGGGSYNEQFF	TGTGCCAGCAGCTTAGATGGCGGGGGCTCCTACAATGAGCAGTTCTTC
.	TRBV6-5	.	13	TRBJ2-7	CASSYFQGGQLYF	TGTGCCAGCAGTTACTTCCAAGGTGGACAGCTTTACTTC
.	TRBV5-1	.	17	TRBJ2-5	CASSLAGVGEGPETQYF	TGCGCCAGCAGCTTGGCCGGGGTCGGTGAGGGTCCAGAGACCCAGTACTTC
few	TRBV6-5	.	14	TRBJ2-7	CASTRGRETYEQYF	TGTGCCAGCACCAGGGGGCGGGAGACCTACGAGCAGTACTTC
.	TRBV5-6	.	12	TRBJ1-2	CASRYMRVGYTF	TGTGCCAGCAGGTACATGAGGGTCGGCTACACCTTC
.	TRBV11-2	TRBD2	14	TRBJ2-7	CASSPSGNSYEQYF	TGTGCCAGCAGCCCTAGCGGGAACTCCTACGAGCAGTACTTC
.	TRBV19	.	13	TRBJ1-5	CASSLDRDQPQHF	TGTGCCAGTAGTCTCGACAGAGATCAGCCCCAGCATTTT
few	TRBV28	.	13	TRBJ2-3	CASSPPRGDTQYF	TGTGCCAGCAGTCCCCCTAGGGGAGATACGCAGTATTTT
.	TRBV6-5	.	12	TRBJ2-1	CASTQGHNEQFF	TGTGCCAGCACCCAGGGCCACAATGAGCAGTTCTTC
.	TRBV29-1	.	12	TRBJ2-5	CSVELGEETQYF	TGCAGCGTAGAACTAGGGGAAGAGACCCAGTACTTC
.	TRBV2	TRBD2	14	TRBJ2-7	CASSSSGVGDEQYF	TGTGCCAGCAGTTCAAGCGGGGTTGGGGACGAGCAGTACTTC
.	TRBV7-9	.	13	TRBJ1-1	CASSFQRGTEAFF	TGTGCCAGCAGCTTTCAAAGGGGCACTGAAGCTTTCTTT
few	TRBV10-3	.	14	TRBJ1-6	CAISVGQEGSPLHF	TGTGCCATCAGTGTGGGACAAGAGGGTTCACCCCTCCACTTT
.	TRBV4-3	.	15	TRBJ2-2	CASSQDLLSTGELFF	TGCGCCAGCAGCCAAGATCTACTTAGCACCGGGGAGCTGTTTTTT
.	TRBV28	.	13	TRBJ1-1	CASRLSYNTEAFF	TGTGCCAGCAGATTGAGTTATAACACTGAAGCTTTCTTT
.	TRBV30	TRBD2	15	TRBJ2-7	CAWRSSGSIMGEQYF	TGTGCCTGGAGGTCGAGCGGGAGTATTATGGGCGAGCAGTACTTC
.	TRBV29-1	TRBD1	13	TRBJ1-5	CSVKDRANQPQHF	TGCAGCGTTAAAGACAGGGCCAATCAGCCCCAGCATTTT
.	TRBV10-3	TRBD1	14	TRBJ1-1	CAISEEQGMAEAFF	TGTGCCATCAGTGAAGAACAGGGGATGGCTGAAGCTTTCTTT
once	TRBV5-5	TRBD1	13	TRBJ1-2	CASSPQGDYGYTF	TGTGCCAGCAGCCCACAGGGGGACTATGGCTACACCTTC
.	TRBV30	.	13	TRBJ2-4	CASDRGSQNIQYF	TGTGCGTCGGACAGAGGGAGCCAAAACATTCAGTACTTC
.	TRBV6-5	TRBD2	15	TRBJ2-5	CASSLAGGRQETQYF	TGTGCCAGCAGTCTAGCGGGGGGGCGTCAAGAGACCCAGTACTTC
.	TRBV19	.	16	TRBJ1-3	CASSTGGFHSGNTIYF	TGTGCCAGTAGTACTGGCGGATTCCACTCTGGAAACACCATATATTTT
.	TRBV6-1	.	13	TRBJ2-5	CASSELAPETQYF	TGTGCCAGCAGTGAACTAGCGCCAGAGACCCAGTACTTC
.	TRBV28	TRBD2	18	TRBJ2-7	CASSSIIPGLAADYEQYF	TGTGCCAGCAGTTCGATTATCCCCGGACTAGCAGCAGACTACGAGCAGTACTTC
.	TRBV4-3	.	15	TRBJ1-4	CASSQDRAFNEKLFF	TGCGCCAGCAGCCAAGACAGGGCATTTAATGAAAAACTGTTTTTT
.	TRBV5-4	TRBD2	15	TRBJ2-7	CASSARGLAGREQYF	TGTGCCAGCAGCGCACGTGGCCTAGCGGGAAGGGAGCAGTACTTC
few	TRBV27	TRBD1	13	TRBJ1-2	CASSIQGAGGYTF	TGTGCCAGCAGTATACAGGGGGCGGGTGGCTACACCTTC
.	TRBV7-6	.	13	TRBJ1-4	CASSLRGGEKLFF	TGTGCCAGCAGCTTAAGAGGTGGGGAAAAACTGTTTTTT
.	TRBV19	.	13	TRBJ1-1	CASTMGRGTEAFF	TGTGCCAGTACCATGGGAAGGGGCACTGAAGCTTTCTTT
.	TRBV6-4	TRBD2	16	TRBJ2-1	CASSDGGLAGPGEQFF	TGTGCCAGCAGTGACGGGGGACTAGCGGGGCCGGGGGAGCAGTTCTTC
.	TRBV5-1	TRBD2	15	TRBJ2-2	CASSLALAGTGELFF	TGCGCCAGCAGCTTGGCACTAGCGGGCACCGGGGAGCTGTTTTTT
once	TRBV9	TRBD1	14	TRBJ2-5	CASSESGTGETQYF	TGTGCCAGCAGCGAGTCCGGGACAGGAGAGACCCAGTACTTC
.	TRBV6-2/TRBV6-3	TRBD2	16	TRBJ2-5	CASSPRASGAIRIQYF	TGTGCCAGCAGTCCCCGGGCGAGCGGGGCCATTCGGATCCAGTACTTC